The TCR beta chain under discussion was sequenced for a study of identifying expanded T cells in peripheral blood. The study, taken as a whole, reports: Variance in clone template counts between roughly two-week samples significantly increased with total template count across all healthy donors.

As to this clone: Its antigen is unidentified.

Germline CDR1 is SGDLS and CDR2 is YYNGEE. The CDR3 has 17 amino acids. After removal of 2 bases from V and 0 bases from J, the junction contained 7 bases not matched to a gene. No infections or other immune events were documented during collection. Method: immunoSEQ multiplex PCR; TCRdb's copy keeps in-frame clones and lacks some. This table has 90,000 or so clones, 88% appearing once. The rearrangement joins TRBV9 to TRBJ1-4; the match to TRBD1 covers 7 bases. The receptor comes from a person between 18 and 70 years old in good health. The specimen was blood. CDR3 residues: CASSVTGYIATNEKLFF. The CDR3 nucleotides are TGTGCCAGCAGCGTGACAGGGTATATTGCAACTAATGAAAAACTGTTTTTT. The variable domain in full, completed from reference TRBV9 and TRBJ1-4, reads DSGVTQTPKHLITATGQRVTLRCSPRSGDLSVYWYQQSLDQGLQFLIQYYNGEERAKGNILERFSAQQFPDLHSELNLSSLELGDSALYFCASSVTGYIATNEKLFFGSGTQLSVL.